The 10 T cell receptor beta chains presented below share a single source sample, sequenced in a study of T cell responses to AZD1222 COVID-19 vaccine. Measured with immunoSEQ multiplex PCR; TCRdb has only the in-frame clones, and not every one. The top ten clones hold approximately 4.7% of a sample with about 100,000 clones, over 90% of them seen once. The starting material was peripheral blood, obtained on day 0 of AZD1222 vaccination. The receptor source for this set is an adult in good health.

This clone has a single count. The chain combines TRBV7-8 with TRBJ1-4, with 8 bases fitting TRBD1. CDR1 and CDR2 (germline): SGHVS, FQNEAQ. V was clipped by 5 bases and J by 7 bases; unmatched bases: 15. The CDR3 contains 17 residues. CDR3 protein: CASSIGQGRRGSEKLFF. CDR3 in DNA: TGTGCCAGCAGCATCGGACAGGGCCGTCGGGGGAGTGAAAAACTGTTTTTT.

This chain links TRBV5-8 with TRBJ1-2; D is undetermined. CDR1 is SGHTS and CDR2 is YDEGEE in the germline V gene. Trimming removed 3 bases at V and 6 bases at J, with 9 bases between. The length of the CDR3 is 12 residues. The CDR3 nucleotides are TGTGCCAGCAGCTCGTGGGCCAATGGCTACACCTTC. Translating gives CASSSWANGYTF.

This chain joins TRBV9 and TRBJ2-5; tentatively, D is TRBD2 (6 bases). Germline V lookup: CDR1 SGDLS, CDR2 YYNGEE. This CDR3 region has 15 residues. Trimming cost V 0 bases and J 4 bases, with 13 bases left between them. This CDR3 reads CASSVGSGAAETQYF. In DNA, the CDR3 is TGTGCCAGCAGCGTAGGGTCGGGAGCGGCAGAGACCCAGTACTTC.

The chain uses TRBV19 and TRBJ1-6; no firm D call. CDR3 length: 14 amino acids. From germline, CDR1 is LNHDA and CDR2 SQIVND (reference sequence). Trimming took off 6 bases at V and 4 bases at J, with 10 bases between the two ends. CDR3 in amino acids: CASRREEYNSPLHF. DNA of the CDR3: TGTGCCAGTAGGCGGGAAGAGTATAATTCACCCCTCCACTTT.

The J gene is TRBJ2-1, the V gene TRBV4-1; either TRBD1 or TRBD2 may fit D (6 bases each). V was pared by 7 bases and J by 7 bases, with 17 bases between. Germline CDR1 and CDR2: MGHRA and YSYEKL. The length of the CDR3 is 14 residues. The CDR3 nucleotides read TGCGCCAGCAAGCCCCCGCTAGGGGGGAATGAGCAGTTCTTC. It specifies CASKPPLGGNEQFF.

This CDR3 is CASSLDGGAMSNEQFF. The CDR3 DNA sequence: TGCGCCAGCAGCTTGGATGGGGGCGCGATGAGTAATGAGCAGTTCTTC. This rearrangement joins TRBV5-1 to TRBJ2-1; a weak D match, TRBD1 (6 bases). The CDR3 spans 16 residues. V lost 0 bases and J 7 bases, leaving 17 bases between the germline ends. Germline CDR1 reads SGHRS; CDR2 reads YFSETQ.

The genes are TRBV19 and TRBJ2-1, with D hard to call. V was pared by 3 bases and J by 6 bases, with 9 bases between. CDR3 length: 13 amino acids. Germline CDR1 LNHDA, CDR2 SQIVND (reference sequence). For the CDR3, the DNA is TGTGCCAGTAGTATTTACGGAAGCAATGAGCAGTTCTTC. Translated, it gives CASSIYGSNEQFF.

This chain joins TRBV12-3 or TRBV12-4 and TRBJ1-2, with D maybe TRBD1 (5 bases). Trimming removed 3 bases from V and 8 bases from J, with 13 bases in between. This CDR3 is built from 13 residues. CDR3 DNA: TGTGCCAGCAGTTTTAGTGGAGGGGTGGGCTACACCTTC. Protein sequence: CASSFSGGVGYTF.

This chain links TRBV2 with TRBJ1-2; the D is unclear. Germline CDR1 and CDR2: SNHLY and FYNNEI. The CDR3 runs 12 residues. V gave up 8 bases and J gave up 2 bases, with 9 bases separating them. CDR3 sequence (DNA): TGTGCCAGCCGGAGCAGCAACTATGGCTACACCTTC. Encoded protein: CASRSSNYGYTF.

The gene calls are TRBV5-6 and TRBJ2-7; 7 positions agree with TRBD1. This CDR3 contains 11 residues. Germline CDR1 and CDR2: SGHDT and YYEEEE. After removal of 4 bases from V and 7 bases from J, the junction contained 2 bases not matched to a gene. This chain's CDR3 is CASSGTVEQYF. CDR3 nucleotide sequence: TGTGCCAGCAGCGGGACAGTTGAGCAGTACTTC.